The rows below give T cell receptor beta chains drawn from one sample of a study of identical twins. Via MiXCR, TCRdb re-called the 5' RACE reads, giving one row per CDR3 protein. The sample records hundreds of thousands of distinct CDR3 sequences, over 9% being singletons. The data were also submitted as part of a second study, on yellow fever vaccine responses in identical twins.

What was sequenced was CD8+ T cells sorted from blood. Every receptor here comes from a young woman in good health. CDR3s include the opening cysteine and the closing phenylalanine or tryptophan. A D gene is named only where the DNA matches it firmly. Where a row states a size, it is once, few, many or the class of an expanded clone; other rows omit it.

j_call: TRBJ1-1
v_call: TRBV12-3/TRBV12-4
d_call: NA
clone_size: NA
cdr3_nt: TGTGCCAGCAGTTTAGCTCTCAGGGCCCTGAACACTGAAGCTTTCTTT
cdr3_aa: CASSLALRALNTEAFF

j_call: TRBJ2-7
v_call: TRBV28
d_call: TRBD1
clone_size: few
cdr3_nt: TGTGCCAGCAGCCTCCAACCCCAACCGGGACAGGGGATACCTTTAAGGGTCTACGAGCAGTACTTC
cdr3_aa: CASSLQPQPGQGIPLRVYEQYF

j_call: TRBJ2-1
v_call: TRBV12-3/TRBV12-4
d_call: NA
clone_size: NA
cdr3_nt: TGTGCCATCAGCTCTCCGCTGGGCCGGGCTACTTATTCCTACAATGAGCAGTTCTTC
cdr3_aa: CAISSPLGRATYSYNEQFF

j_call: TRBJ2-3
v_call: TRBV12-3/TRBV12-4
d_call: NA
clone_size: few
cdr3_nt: TGTGCCAGCGGCGATGGGGACTTCACAGATACGCAGTATTTT
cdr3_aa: CASGDGDFTDTQYF

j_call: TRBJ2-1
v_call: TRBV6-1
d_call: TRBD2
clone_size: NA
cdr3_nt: TGTGCCATCTTTAGCGGGAGGTTCCACAATGAGCAGTTCTTC
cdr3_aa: CAIFSGRFHNEQFF

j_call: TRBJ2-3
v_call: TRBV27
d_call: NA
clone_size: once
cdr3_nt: TGTGCCAGCAGTTTATACGTTGCGGGGCCGACAGATACGCAGTATTTT
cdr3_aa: CASSLYVAGPTDTQYF

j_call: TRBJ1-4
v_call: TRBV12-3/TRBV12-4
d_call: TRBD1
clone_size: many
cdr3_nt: TGTGCCAGTGACGCCCCCGGGGACAGAAATGAAAAACTGTTTTTT
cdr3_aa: CASDAPGDRNEKLFF

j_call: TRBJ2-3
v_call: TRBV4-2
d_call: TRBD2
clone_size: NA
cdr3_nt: TGTGCCAGCAGCCATACCGGGACTAGCGGGGAGGGGGTCACAGATACGCAGTATTTT
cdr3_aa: CASSHTGTSGEGVTDTQYF

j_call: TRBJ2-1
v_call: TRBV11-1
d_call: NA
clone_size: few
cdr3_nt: TGTGCCAGCAGCAGACCCGGCGATCCTCCACAACTAAGTTACAATGAGCAGTTCTTC
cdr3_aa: CASSRPGDPPQLSYNEQFF

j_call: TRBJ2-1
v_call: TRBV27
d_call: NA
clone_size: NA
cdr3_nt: TGTGCCAGCAACAGGGCAGGGGCCCACAATGAGCAGTTCTTC
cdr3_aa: CASNRAGAHNEQFF

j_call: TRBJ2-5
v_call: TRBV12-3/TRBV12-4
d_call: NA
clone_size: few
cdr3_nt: TGTGCCAGCAGTCACCCGAACAACGCCGGAGGGCGGGAGACCCAGTACTTC
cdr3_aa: CASSHPNNAGGRETQYF

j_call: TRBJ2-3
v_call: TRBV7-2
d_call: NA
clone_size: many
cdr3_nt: TGTGCCAGCAGCTTAGGGACGTCGGGACTGGCAAACACAGATACGCAGTATTTT
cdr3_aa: CASSLGTSGLANTDTQYF

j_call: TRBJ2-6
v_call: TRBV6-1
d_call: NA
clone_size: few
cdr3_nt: TGTGCCAGCAGCGAGAGAACAGGGTCTGGGGCCAACGTCCTGACTTTC
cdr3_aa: CASSERTGSGANVLTF

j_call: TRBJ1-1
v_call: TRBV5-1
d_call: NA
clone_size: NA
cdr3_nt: TGCGCCAGCAGCCCTTGGGGAAGCACTGAAGCTTTCTTT
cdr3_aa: CASSPWGSTEAFF

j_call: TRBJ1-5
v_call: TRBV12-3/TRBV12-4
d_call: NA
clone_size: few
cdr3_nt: TGTGCCAGCAGTTTTCTGTACCAGCCCCAGCATTTT
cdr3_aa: CASSFLYQPQHF

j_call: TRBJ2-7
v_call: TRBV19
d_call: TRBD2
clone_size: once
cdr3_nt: TGTGCCAGTAGTATAATGAGCGGGAGGTCCAGGTACGAGCAGTACTTC
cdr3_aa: CASSIMSGRSRYEQYF

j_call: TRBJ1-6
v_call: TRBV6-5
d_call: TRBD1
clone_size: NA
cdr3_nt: TGTGCCAGCAGTTGGACAGGGGGCGTTTCACCCCTCCACTTT
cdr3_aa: CASSWTGGVSPLHF

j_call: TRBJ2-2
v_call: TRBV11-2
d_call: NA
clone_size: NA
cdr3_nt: TGTGCCAGCAGCTCCTTTAAGGGTCCCGGGGAGCTGTTTTTT
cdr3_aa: CASSSFKGPGELFF

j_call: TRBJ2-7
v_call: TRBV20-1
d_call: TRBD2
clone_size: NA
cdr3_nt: TGCAGTGCTGATGGGGGGGGGTCCTACGAGCAGTACTTC
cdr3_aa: CSADGGGSYEQYF

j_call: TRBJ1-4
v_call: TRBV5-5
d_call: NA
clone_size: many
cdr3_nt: TGTGCCAGCAGCTTGGGGACAGTTAATGAAAAACTGTTTTTT
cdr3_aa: CASSLGTVNEKLFF

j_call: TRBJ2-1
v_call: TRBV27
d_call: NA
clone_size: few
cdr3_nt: TGTGCCAGCAGTCCCTGGGACGGGACCTACAATGAGCAGTTCTTC
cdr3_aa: CASSPWDGTYNEQFF

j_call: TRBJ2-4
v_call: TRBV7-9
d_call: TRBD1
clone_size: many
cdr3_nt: TGTGCCAGCAGCCAAAACAGGGGCATTCAGTACTTC
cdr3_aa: CASSQNRGIQYF

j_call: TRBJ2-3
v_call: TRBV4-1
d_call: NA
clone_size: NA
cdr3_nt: TGCGCCAGCAGCCAAAGGGTAGGCACAGATACGCAGTATTTT
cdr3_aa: CASSQRVGTDTQYF

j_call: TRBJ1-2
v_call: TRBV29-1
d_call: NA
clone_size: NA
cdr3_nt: TGCAGCACGACAGCGGGGGATTATTTAAATGGCTACACCTTC
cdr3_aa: CSTTAGDYLNGYTF

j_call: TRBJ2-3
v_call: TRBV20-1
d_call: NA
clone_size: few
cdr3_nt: TGCAGTGCTAGAGGGTCCGTTCGGGGGAAGGGAGCCTTTTCCACAGATACGCAGTATTTT
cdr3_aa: CSARGSVRGKGAFSTDTQYF

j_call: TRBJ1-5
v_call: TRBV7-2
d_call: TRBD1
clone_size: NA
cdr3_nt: TGTGCCAGCAGCTTAGAGGGGGCTAGGCATCAGCCCCAGCATTTT
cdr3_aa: CASSLEGARHQPQHF

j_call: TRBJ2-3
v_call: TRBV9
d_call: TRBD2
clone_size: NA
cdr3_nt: TGTGTCAGCAGCGTAAAGGGCGGGAGAGGGCCAGATACGCAGTATTTT
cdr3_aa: CVSSVKGGRGPDTQYF

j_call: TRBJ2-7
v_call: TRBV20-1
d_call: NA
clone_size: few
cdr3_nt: TGCAGTGCTACCAGTCTTACCTCCTACGAGCAGTACTTC
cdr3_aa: CSATSLTSYEQYF

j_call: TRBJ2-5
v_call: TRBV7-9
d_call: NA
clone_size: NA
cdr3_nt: TGTGCCAGCAGCTTCCCCCCTGGGCAAGAGACCCAGTACTTC
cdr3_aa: CASSFPPGQETQYF

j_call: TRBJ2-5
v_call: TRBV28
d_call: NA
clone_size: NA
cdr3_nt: TGTGCCAGCAGTTTGGGATCCGGCCACCGGCAAGAGACCCAGTACTTC
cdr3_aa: CASSLGSGHRQETQYF

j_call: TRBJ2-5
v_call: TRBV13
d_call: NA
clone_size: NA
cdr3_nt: TGTGCCAGCAGCTTAGGGGGGGGATTAGAGACCCAGTACTTC
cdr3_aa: CASSLGGGLETQYF

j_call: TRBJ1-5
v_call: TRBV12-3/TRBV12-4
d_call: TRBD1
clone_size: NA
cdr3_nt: TGTGCCAGCAGTTCCTACAGGGGGCATCAGCCCCAGCATTTT
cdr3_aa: CASSSYRGHQPQHF

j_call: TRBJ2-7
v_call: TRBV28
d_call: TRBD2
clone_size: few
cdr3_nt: TGTGCCAGCAGTCCGGGGGGGATCTCCTACGAGCAGTACTTC
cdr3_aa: CASSPGGISYEQYF

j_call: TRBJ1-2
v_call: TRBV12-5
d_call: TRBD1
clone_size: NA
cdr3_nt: TGTGCTAGTGGTCACCGGGACAGCGGTCTCTATGGCTACACCTTC
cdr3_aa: CASGHRDSGLYGYTF

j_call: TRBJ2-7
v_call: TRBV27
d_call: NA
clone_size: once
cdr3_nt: TGTGCCAGCAGTCCCTCGGGCGGCGGATACGAGCAGTACTTC
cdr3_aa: CASSPSGGGYEQYF

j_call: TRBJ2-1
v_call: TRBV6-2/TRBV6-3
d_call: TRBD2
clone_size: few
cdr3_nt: TGTGCCAGCAGTTACCCGACCCGGCCTAGCGGGACGACGAGTGGTGAGCAGTTCTTC
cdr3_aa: CASSYPTRPSGTTSGEQFF

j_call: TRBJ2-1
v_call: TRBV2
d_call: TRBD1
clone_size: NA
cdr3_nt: TGTGCCAGCAGTGACGCAGACAGGGGATTTTCCAATGAGCAGTTCTTC
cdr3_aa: CASSDADRGFSNEQFF

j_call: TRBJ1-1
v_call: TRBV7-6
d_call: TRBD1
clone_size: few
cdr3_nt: TGTGCCAGCAGCTTAGATCAGGGGGACGGAAAAGCTTTCTTT
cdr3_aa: CASSLDQGDGKAFF

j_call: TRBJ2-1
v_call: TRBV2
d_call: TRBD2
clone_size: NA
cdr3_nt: TGTGCCAGCAGGGTAGCGGGGGGGACCTACAATGAGCAGTTCTTC
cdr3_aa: CASRVAGGTYNEQFF